These 27 T cell receptor beta chains came from one sample sequenced in a study of cytomegalovirus exposure and HLA in healthy donors (dated by TCRdb to the late 2010s). Libraries were made using the immunoSEQ multiplex PCR assay. A mixture of 60 forward primers for TCR Vbeta segments and 13 reverse primers for TCR Jbeta segments was used in the multiplex PCR. TCRdb's version of the immuneACCESS table is confined to in-frame rearrangements and falls short of the full clone set. An unresolved V gene accounts for under half of the shortfall where checked; the remainder is of unknown origin. The sample's own table lists 150,000 to 200,000 clones. Almost 0.75% of the sample is taken by the ten largest. Sequencing used PBMCs. The receptors were sampled from a boy between 10 and 17 years old in good health and CMV-seronegative.

V gene TRBV6-4 combines with J gene TRBJ2-3; 9 nucleotides line up with TRBD2. This CDR3 has 14 residues. Germline V CDR1 and CDR2: MRHNA, SNTAGT. The ends lost 3 bases at V and 6 bases at J; junction bases unmatched: 4. CDR3 sequence: CASSERGGLDTQYF. In DNA, the CDR3 is TGTGCCAGCAGTGAGCGGGGGGGCCTGGATACGCAGTATTTT.

The chain joins TRBV30 to TRBJ2-5, with TRBD2 matching over 14 bases. V shed 2 bases, J shed 5 bases, and the junction held 4 bases outside the gene matches. The V gene's germline CDR1 is GTSNPN and CDR2 SVGIG (reference sequence). The length of the CDR3 is 15 residues. CDR3 nucleotide sequence: TGTGCCTGGAGTCGACTAGCGGGGGGGCGGGAGACCCAGTACTTC. Encoded protein: CAWSRLAGGRETQYF.

The CDR3 bases are TGCGCCAGCAGCCAAGATACCCAGGTGAATGGCTACACCTTC. It translates to CASSQDTQVNGYTF. The gene calls are TRBV4-1 and TRBJ1-2, with D unclear. The germline gives CDR1 MGHRA, CDR2 YSYEKL. Trimming shortened V by 0 bases and J by 6 bases, and 11 bases separated the two germline ends. The CDR3 is made up of 14 amino acids.

The gene calls are TRBV4-1 and TRBJ2-5; D may be TRBD2 (6 bases). The CDR3 sequence is 15 residues long. Germline CDR1 and CDR2: MGHRA and YSYEKL. V was cut by 0 bases and J by 5 bases, with 13 bases left in between. The CDR3 region is CASSQESIAVETQYF. CDR3 nucleotide sequence: TGCGCCAGCAGCCAAGAGTCAATAGCGGTGGAGACCCAGTACTTC.

This sequence joins TRBV7-8 and TRBJ2-6; D is uncertain. Germline-derived CDR1 and CDR2 are SGHVS and FQNEAQ. The CDR3 spans 17 residues. The germline V and J ends were trimmed by 0 bases and 1 base, with 10 bases remaining between them. This CDR3 is CASSLARWLSGANVLTF. The CDR3 DNA reads as TGTGCCAGCAGCTTAGCGCGCTGGTTATCTGGGGCCAACGTCCTGACTTTC.

V is TRBV6-1 and J is TRBJ1-6; no definite D call. Trimming took 3 bases from V and 4 from J, leaving 10 bases between them. The CDR3 consists of 15 residues. The germline V gene encodes CDR1 MNHNS and CDR2 SASEGT. CDR3 loop: CASSDDGRYNSPLHF. The DNA of the CDR3 is TGTGCCAGCAGTGACGACGGGAGGTATAATTCACCCCTCCACTTT.

The chain combines TRBV7-3 with TRBJ1-2, with 8 bases that match TRBD1. Germline V gives CDR1 SGHTA, CDR2 FQGTGA. With V trimmed by 2 bases and J by 5 bases, 1 base remained unmatched. The CDR3 has 13 residues. CDR3 DNA sequence: TGTGCCAGCAGCTTAGGACAGGGATATGGCTACACCTTC. Its protein product is CASSLGQGYGYTF.

This rearrangement joins TRBV28 to TRBJ2-1; D is unresolved. CDR1 and CDR2 from the germline V gene are MDHEN and SYDVKM. Trimming pared 2 bases from V and 7 bases from J, leaving 6 bases between. There are 12 residues in the CDR3. The CDR3 region has the DNA TGTGCCAGCAGTTTACCCCCTAATGAGCAGTTCTTC. Translating gives CASSLPPNEQFF.

The chain employs TRBV5-1 and TRBJ1-4, with a possible D match to TRBD1 (5 bases). The V end was cut by 4 bases, the J end by 4 bases, with 23 bases between. CDR3 length equals 18 residues. Looked up from germline, CDR1 is SGHRS and CDR2 is YFSETQ. The CDR3 protein is CASSQKGSGEGINEKLFF. CDR3 DNA sequence: TGCGCCAGCAGCCAAAAAGGGTCGGGGGAAGGAATTAATGAAAAACTGTTTTTT.

The CDR3 loop reads CASSQEWTSRAPETQYF. DNA of the CDR3: TGTGCCAGCAGCCAAGAGTGGACTAGCCGCGCCCCAGAGACCCAGTACTTC. This chain joins TRBV14 and TRBJ2-5; 8 bases are a match to TRBD2. Losses at the gene ends were 0 bases for V and 4 bases for J; bases not matched to a gene: 10. Germline values: CDR1 SGHDN, CDR2 FVKESK. The CDR3 is 17 amino acids.

The chain has TRBV19 and TRBJ2-2; D perhaps matches TRBD2 (6 bases). Trimming removed 7 bases from V and 3 bases from J, with 12 bases in between. Germline values: CDR1 LNHDA, CDR2 SQIVND (reference sequence). This CDR3 has 14 residues. The CDR3 DNA reads as TGTGCCAGTAATCTAAGGAGGGACACCGGGGAGCTGTTTTTT. This encodes CASNLRRDTGELFF.

This chain joins TRBV5-1 and TRBJ2-5; D remains unclear. The CDR3 totals 13 residues. CDR1 is SGHRS and CDR2 is YFSETQ in the germline V gene. V was pared by 1 base and J by 5 bases, with 9 bases between. CDR3 in DNA: TGCGCCAGCAGCTTGAATGAGGCTGAGACCCAGTACTTC. Protein: CASSLNEAETQYF.

The chain couples TRBV7-9 to TRBJ2-7; 7 bases line up with TRBD1. The CDR3 runs 15 residues. Germline V gene data show CDR1 as SEHNR and CDR2 as FQNEAQ (reference sequence). The ends lost 5 bases at V and 7 bases at J; junction bases unmatched: 14. This CDR3 reads CASSPTRGQRGEQYF. CDR3 DNA: TGTGCCAGCAGCCCCACTCGGGGACAGAGGGGAGAGCAGTACTTC.

The rearrangement uses TRBV23-1 and TRBJ1-6; D remains ambiguous. TRBV23-1 is labeled an ORF, and its function is uncertain. The germline V and J ends were trimmed by 0 bases and 13 bases, with 10 bases remaining between them. The CDR3 sequence is 13 residues long. CDR3 coding DNA: TGCGCCAGCAGTCAATCGGTGACAAGCCCCCTCCACTTT. This sequence encodes CASSQSVTSPLHF.

The chain uses TRBV5-6 and TRBJ1-2, with TRBD1 matching 9 bases. Losses at the gene ends were 0 bases for V and 2 bases for J; bases not matched to a gene: 5. The CDR3 covers 16 residues. Per germline, CDR1 SGHDT and CDR2 YYEEEE. This CDR3 reads CASSLVPGQGNYGYTF. The CDR3 DNA sequence: TGTGCCAGCAGCTTGGTCCCGGGACAGGGAAACTATGGCTACACCTTC.

The chain combines TRBV18 with TRBJ1-6; a weak D match, TRBD1 (6 bases). The length of the CDR3 is 16 residues. Trimming took off 5 bases at V and 6 bases at J, with 17 bases between the two ends. CDR1 is KGHSH, CDR2 LQKENI, per germline. CDR3 region: CASSSQGNDRNSPLHF. The DNA for the CDR3 is TGTGCCAGCTCATCCCAGGGGAATGATCGTAATTCACCCCTCCACTTT.

This chain connects TRBV27 to TRBJ1-1; 8 nucleotides match TRBD1. This CDR3 has 14 residues. CDR1 and CDR2 from the germline V gene are MNHEY and SMNVEV (reference sequence). V was pared by 0 bases and J by 4 bases, with 1 base of the junction left unmatched. The CDR3 nucleotides are TGTGCCAGCAGTTTATCCGACAGGGGCACTGAAGCTTTCTTT. Translated, it gives CASSLSDRGTEAFF.

The chain employs TRBV29-1 and TRBJ1-2, with D possibly TRBD1 on 6 matching bases. This CDR3 region has 14 residues. Germline V gene sequence: CDR1 SQVTM, CDR2 ANQGSEA. V lost 3 bases and J 2 bases, leaving 13 bases between the germline ends. The CDR3 protein is CSVEERGWNYGYTF. The CDR3 DNA is TGCAGCGTTGAGGAGAGGGGGTGGAACTATGGCTACACCTTC. Full variable domain (missing parts from reference TRBV29-1 and TRBJ1-2): SAVISQKPSRDICQRGTSLTIQCQVDSQVTMMFWYRQQPGQSLTLIATANQGSEATYESGFVIDKFPISRPNLTFSTLTVSNMSPEDSSIYLCSVEERGWNYGYTFGSGTRLTVV.

This chain uses TRBV7-3 with TRBJ2-1; perhaps TRBD1 as D (5 bases). Looked up from germline, CDR1 is SGHTA and CDR2 is FQGTGA. The CDR3 extends over 14 amino acids. Trimming stripped 5 bases from V and 2 bases from J, with 10 bases between. The CDR3 here is CASSTQVPYNEQFF. CDR3 DNA: TGTGCCAGCAGCACACAGGTTCCCTACAATGAGCAGTTCTTC. Supplemented by reference TRBV7-3 and TRBJ2-1, the full variable domain reads GAGVSQTPSNKVTEKGKYVELRCDPISGHTALYWYRQSLGQGPEFLIYFQGTGAADDSGLPNDRFFAVRPEGSVSTLKIQRTERGDSAVYLCASSTQVPYNEQFFGPGTRLTVL.

This chain links TRBV11-2 with TRBJ2-7; 9 bases align to TRBD2. The CDR3 sequence is 15 residues long. Germline-derived CDR1 and CDR2 are SGHAT and FQNNGV. Germline trimming cut 0 bases from V and 4 bases from J; bases unmatched to any gene: 4. The CDR3 coding sequence is TGTGCCAGCAGCTTAGAGCGGGGGGGCGGTTACGAGCAGTACTTC. Amino acids: CASSLERGGGYEQYF. The full variable domain, rest sourced from reference TRBV11-2 and TRBJ2-7, is EAGVAQSPRYKIIEKRQSVAFWCNPISGHATLYWYQQILGQGPKLLIQFQNNGVVDDSQLPKDRFSAERLKGVDSTLKIQPAKLEDSAVYLCASSLERGGGYEQYFGPGTRLTVT.

The chain carries TRBV4-2 and TRBJ2-7; TRBD2 agrees at 7 bases. Trimming at V came to 0 bases and at J to 7 bases, leaving 15 bases not matched to a gene. The CDR3 is 17 residues long. CDR1 is LGHNA, CDR2 YNFKEQ, per germline. The CDR3: CASSQDVPRDYPREQYF. DNA of the CDR3: TGTGCCAGCAGCCAAGATGTACCCCGGGACTACCCCCGAGAGCAGTACTTC.

The chain joins TRBV6-1 to TRBJ2-5; D might be TRBD2 (6 bases). Trimming stripped 4 bases from V and 5 bases from J, with 8 bases between. The CDR3 consists of 12 residues. The germline V gene encodes CDR1 MNHNS and CDR2 SASEGT. CDR3 bases: TGTGCCAGCAGTGGCGGGACGGAGACCCAGTACTTC. Its translation is CASSGGTETQYF.

The chain employs TRBV7-3 and TRBJ2-1, with 8 nucleotides matching TRBD2. Germline CDR1 reads SGHTA; CDR2 reads FQGTGA. The V and J ends lost 5 bases and 8 bases, in that order; junction bases with no gene match: 11. CDR3 size: 15 residues. The CDR3 here is CASSPPGGGKDEQFF. CDR3 nucleotides: TGTGCCAGCAGCCCCCCCGGGGGGGGAAAAGATGAGCAGTTCTTC.

The V call is TRBV27, the J call TRBJ2-3, with a weak D call TRBD2 (5 bases). V shed 3 bases and J shed 3 bases, with 16 bases lying between them. CDR1 is MNHEY, CDR2 SMNVEV, per germline (reference sequence). This CDR3 is built from 16 residues. The CDR3 region is CASSFFREGGTDTQYF. DNA of the CDR3: TGTGCCAGCAGTTTCTTCCGGGAAGGTGGGACAGATACGCAGTATTTT.

J is TRBJ1-4 and V is TRBV19; D call uncertain. This CDR3 spans 14 amino acids. The V gene lost 8 bases and the J gene lost 0 bases, with 10 bases spanning the gap. CDR1 LNHDA and CDR2 SQIVND come from the germline V gene (reference sequence). Here the CDR3 DNA reads TGTGCCAGTGCGTACGGTTCAACTAATGAAAAACTGTTTTTT. Translating it yields CASAYGSTNEKLFF. Filled out from reference TRBV19 and TRBJ1-4, the complete variable domain reads DGGITQSPKYLFRKEGQNVTLSCEQNLNHDAMYWYRQDPGQGLRLIYYSQIVNDFQKGDIAEGYSVSREKKESFPLTVTSAQKNPTAFYLCASAYGSTNEKLFFGSGTQLSVL.

This chain connects TRBV7-3 to TRBJ2-3; 7 bases are shared with TRBD1. CDR3 length equals 14 residues. CDR1 is SGHTA and CDR2 is FQGTGA in the germline V gene. With 5 bases clipped from V and 1 base from J, the junction kept 3 bases outside the gene matches. Here the CDR3 reads CASSRGPGTDTQYF. CDR3 DNA sequence: TGTGCCAGCAGCAGGGGGCCGGGCACAGATACGCAGTATTTT.

The CDR3 nucleotides are TGTGCCAGCACAAGGACAGGGAGGGGAGAGACCCAGTACTTC. Encoded protein: CASTRTGRGETQYF. This chain links TRBV7-9 with TRBJ2-5; D perhaps matches TRBD1 (8 bases). Germline CDR1 SEHNR, CDR2 FQNEAQ (reference sequence). The CDR3 runs to 14 residues. The ends were cut back, 7 bases at V and 4 bases at J, with 16 bases in the middle.